This T cell receptor beta chain stems from a study of early T cells in non-severe SARS-CoV-2 infection. Study details: The authors sequenced bulk RNA from unsorted whole blood, leaving chains unpaired. Study-wide findings and caveats: VDJdb-based annotation leaned toward anti-spike CD8 responses and missed private and CD4 specificities.

This clonotype was seen a handful of times. Its antigen is not known. Unmatched junction bases numbered 5, after V lost 7 bases and J lost 9 bases. There are 12 residues in the CDR3. Attachment of unique molecular identifiers was made to individual cDNA molecules. TCRdb processed the 5' RACE reads anew with MiXCR; each CDR3 protein has one entry. The sample has tens of thousands of distinct CDR3 sequences, 5% to 6% seen once. Material: whole blood, obtained at baseline. The chain is built from TRBV12-3 or TRBV12-4 and TRBJ2-2; TRBD1 matches at 7 bases. The receptor's source is an adult who was a healthcare worker with PCR-confirmed SARS-CoV-2 infection or an uninfected control (not recorded which). CDR3 in amino acids: CASTRDSRELFF. The CDR3 DNA is TGTGCCAGCACTAGGGACAGCAGGGAGCTGTTTTTT.